This record looks at one T cell receptor (beta chain) sequence and its context. Its specificity is not known. Individuals having autoimmune disease history or systemic immunosuppression were not enrolled. The entry originates in a study of OX40 agonist ivuxolimab in advanced cancers. Study in general: Ivuxolimab, which is an agonistic anti-OX40 (CD134) antibody, was administered to the patients. Antecedent anti-PD-1, anti-PD-L1 or anti-CTLA-4 therapy was permissible, with about 40% having received some. Notes on the study in general: Both blood CD4+ and CD8+ T cells showed clonal growth by week 6 at 0.1 to 3.0 mg/kg.

Trimming took 2 bases from V and 4 from J, leaving 8 bases between them. The CDR3 is 13 residues long. Germline assignment: CDR1 SNHLY and CDR2 FYNNEI. The repertoire was sequenced with immunoSEQ multiplex PCR; TCRdb's copy has only in-frame clones and lacks some. The table shows about 17,000 clones, with roughly 86% occurring only once. This clonotype was obtained from an adult with an advanced solid tumor such as melanoma, head and neck, liver or kidney cancer. The chain carries TRBV2 and TRBJ1-2; D remains ambiguous. The specimen comprised CD4+ or CD8+ T cells sorted from blood, sampled in a trial of the OX40 agonist ivuxolimab. The CDR3 DNA reads TGTGCCAGCAGTGAACGGGAGTCCTATGGCTACACCTTC. This codes for CASSERESYGYTF.